What follows describes a single TCR beta chain. What it recognizes is unknown. Sequencing used immunoSEQ multiplex PCR; TCRdb keeps in-frame clones, though not all of them. The profile shows about 130,000 clones, roughly 85% of them singletons. The sample belongs to a study of T cell responses to AZD1222 COVID-19 vaccine. The J segment lost 8 bases and the V segment lost 7 bases, leaving 9 bases of the junction unmatched. Per the germline V gene, CDR1 is KGHDR and CDR2 is SFDVKD. This CDR3 spans 13 amino acids. It was second doses at about 4 or about 12 weeks that were pooled. Study-level findings and limits: None of the repertoires were sampled until the peak T cell response had passed. It should be noted that donors were predominantly white British and more often female, and clonal diversity was possibly underestimated.

J is TRBJ1-2 and V is TRBV24-1; TRBD1 matches 7 bases. The sample was peripheral blood, taken 28 days after the second AZD1222 dose. The sequence was collected from an adult who received the AZD1222 COVID-19 vaccine. DNA of the CDR3: TGTGCCACCAGGAAGGAGGGGGCGGGAGGCTACACCTTC. Its translation is CATRKEGAGGYTF.